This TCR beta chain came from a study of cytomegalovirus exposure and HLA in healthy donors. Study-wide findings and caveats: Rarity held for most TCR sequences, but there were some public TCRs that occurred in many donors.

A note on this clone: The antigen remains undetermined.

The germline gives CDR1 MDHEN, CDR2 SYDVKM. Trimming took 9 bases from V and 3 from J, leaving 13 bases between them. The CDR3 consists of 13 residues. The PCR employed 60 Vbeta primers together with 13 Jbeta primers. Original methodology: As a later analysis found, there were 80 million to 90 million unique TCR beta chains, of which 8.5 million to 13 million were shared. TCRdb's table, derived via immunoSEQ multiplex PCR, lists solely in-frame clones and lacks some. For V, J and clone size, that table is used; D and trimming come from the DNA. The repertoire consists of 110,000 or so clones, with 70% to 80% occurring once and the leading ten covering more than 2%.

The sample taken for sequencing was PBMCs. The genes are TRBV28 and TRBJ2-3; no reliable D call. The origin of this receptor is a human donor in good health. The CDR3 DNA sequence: TGTGCCAGTTACTCACGCGAGACAGATACGCAGTATTTT. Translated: CASYSRETDTQYF.